These 12 T cell receptor beta chains came from one sample sequenced in a study of cytomegalovirus exposure and HLA in healthy donors. PCR amplification relied on 60 Vbeta primers (plus 13 Jbeta primers). Generated by immunoSEQ multiplex PCR, the TCRdb table keeps only in-frame clones and is missing some. The data contain about 160,000 clones, roughly 80% of them singletons. What was sequenced was PBMCs. All receptors come from a girl aged 10 to 17 in good health and CMV-seropositive.

J is TRBJ2-2 and V is TRBV5-1, with TRBD1 matching 8 bases. Germline V gives CDR1 SGHRS, CDR2 YFSETQ. The V segment lost 3 bases and the J segment 4 bases; nucleotides outside the gene matches: 2. The CDR3 has 14 residues. The CDR3 is CASSSTGATGELFF. The CDR3 DNA reads TGCGCCAGCAGCTCGACAGGGGCCACCGGGGAGCTGTTTTTT.

This clone was recorded only once. This chain connects TRBV29-1 to TRBJ1-1, with a tentative D call TRBD1 (5 bases). The V end lost 3 bases, the J end lost 2 bases, and 16 bases lay between the germline ends. The CDR3 length is 15 residues. Germline loops: CDR1 SQVTM, CDR2 ANQGSEA. CDR3 sequence (DNA): TGCAGCGTTGAGGGGCGTGGCAGGGTCAACACTGAAGCTTTCTTT. Its translation: CSVEGRGRVNTEAFF.

V usage is TRBV28 and J usage is TRBJ1-2; weak D call: TRBD1 (5 bases). The ends were cut back, 6 bases at V and 0 bases at J, with 14 bases in the middle. This CDR3 region has 15 residues. Germline V gene data show CDR1 as MDHEN and CDR2 as SYDVKM. The CDR3 protein is CASSSGFRANYGYTF. CDR3 DNA: TGTGCCAGCAGCTCAGGGTTCCGGGCTAACTATGGCTACACCTTC.

J is TRBJ1-3 and V is TRBV18; D is ambiguous. The germline gives CDR1 KGHSH, CDR2 LQKENI. Trimming left V 6 bases short and J 8 bases short, with 11 bases between. This CDR3 is built from 12 residues. CDR3 in amino acids: CASSQSGDTIYF. The CDR3, as DNA: TGTGCCAGCTCCCAGAGCGGAGACACCATATATTTT.

The chain carries TRBV7-6 and TRBJ1-1; D gene uncertain. V was clipped by 5 bases and J by 5 bases, with 18 bases between them. Per the germline V gene, CDR1 is SGHVS and CDR2 is FNYEAQ. The length of the CDR3 is 15 residues. CDR3 nucleotide sequence: TGTGCCAGCAGCCCTAGAGTTGCGGACTTGACTGAAGCTTTCTTT. This translates into CASSPRVADLTEAFF.

This clone appeared a few times. The genes are TRBV7-9 and TRBJ1-1; perhaps TRBD1 as D (6 bases). Germline CDR1 reads SEHNR; CDR2 reads FQNEAQ (reference sequence). The V end was cut by 5 bases, the J end by 8 bases, with 15 bases between. The CDR3 runs 13 residues. CDR3 residues: CASSTKTGMEAFF. DNA of the CDR3: TGTGCCAGCAGCACCAAGACAGGCATGGAAGCTTTCTTT.

Notes on this clone: At the DNA level, this CDR3 is encoded by other sequences in the same sample as well. The chain joins TRBV5-1 to TRBJ2-1; 8 positions match TRBD2. Germline CDR1 and CDR2: SGHRS and YFSETQ. Trimming removed 4 bases from V and 4 bases from J; junction bases left unmatched: 4. This CDR3 has 14 residues. The CDR3 loop reads CASSGAGGYNEQFF. CDR3 nucleotides: TGCGCCAGCAGCGGTGCGGGGGGATACAATGAGCAGTTCTTC.

CDR3 in DNA: TGTGCCAGCAGCTTAGAATGCTGCCCGAGCTCCTACGAGCAGTACTTC. Protein sequence: CASSLECCPSSYEQYF. V gene TRBV7-8 combines with J gene TRBJ2-7; D not certain. This CDR3 comprises 16 residues. With 1 base removed from V and 0 bases from J, the gap between germline ends came to 13 bases. Looked up from germline, CDR1 is SGHVS and CDR2 is FQNEAQ.

The chain uses TRBV9 and TRBJ2-2; D is unresolved. The CDR3 consists of 13 residues. Germline V gene lookup returns CDR1 SGDLS and CDR2 YYNGEE. Trimming shortened V by 2 bases and J by 3 bases, and 5 bases separated the two germline ends. The chain's CDR3 is CASSVGDTGELFF. CDR3 DNA sequence: TGTGCCAGCAGCGTTGGAGACACCGGGGAGCTGTTTTTT. Looking up the rest from reference TRBV9 and TRBJ2-2 gives the full variable domain: DSGVTQTPKHLITATGQRVTLRCSPRSGDLSVYWYQQSLDQGLQFLIQYYNGEERAKGNILERFSAQQFPDLHSELNLSSLELGDSALYFCASSVGDTGELFFGEGSRLTVL.

This clone has a handful of counts. The CDR3 protein is CASSRRLAGVPEQFF. As DNA, the CDR3 is TGCGCCAGCAGCCGAAGACTAGCGGGGGTACCTGAGCAGTTCTTC. J is TRBJ2-1 and V is TRBV4-1; 12 nucleotides match TRBD2. The CDR3 contains 15 residues. J gave up 9 bases and V 4 bases, and 7 bases lay outside the gene matches. Germline CDR1 reads MGHRA; CDR2 reads YSYEKL.

V is TRBV4-3 and J is TRBJ2-7; 7 bases fit TRBD2. Germline V gene lookup returns CDR1 LGHNA and CDR2 YSLEER. This CDR3 has 15 residues. V lost 0 bases and J lost 4; bases outside the gene matches: 6. Here the CDR3 DNA reads TGCGCCAGCAGCCAAGATAGGGCGGGGGAATACGAGCAGTACTTC. This sequence encodes CASSQDRAGEYEQYF.

The chain is built from TRBV2 and TRBJ2-7; D is possibly TRBD2 (5 bases). The V end was cut by 1 base, the J end by 11 bases, with 12 bases between. Germline V gene data show CDR1 as SNHLY and CDR2 as FYNNEI. This CDR3 region has 12 residues. This chain's CDR3 is CASSEEVGVEYF. The CDR3 DNA is TGTGCCAGCAGTGAAGAGGTGGGAGTCGAGTACTTC. The variable domain in full, with the rest retrieved from reference TRBV2 and TRBJ2-7, is EPEVTQTPSHQVTQMGQEVILRCVPISNHLYFYWYRQILGQKVEFLVSFYNNEISEKSEIFDDQFSVERPDGSNFTLKIRSTKLEDSAMYFCASSEEVGVEYFGPGTRLTVT.